Listed below are T cell receptor beta chains from one sample, sequenced in a study of blood T cell repertoires in COVID-19. Clones were sequenced by immunoSEQ multiplex PCR, and TCRdb holds only the in-frame ones, with some missing. The data contain about 140,000 clones, 70% to 80% of them singletons. Sequences were obtained from peripheral blood. Source of these receptors: a man aged 45-65 years with acute or convalescent COVID-19. Each CDR3 is given with its conserved first and last residue. D genes are given only for firm matches. Only some rows state a clone size, as once, few, many or a class for expanded clones.

TRBJ1-1 . TRBD1 TRBV3-1/TRBV3-2 TGTGCCAGCGATGGACAGGGGGGATTGGGCACTGAAGCTTTCTTT CASDGQGGLGTEAFF
TRBJ2-4 . TRBD2 TRBV2 TGTGCCAGCATGAGTGGCCGGGGGGAAAACATTCAGTACTTC CASMSGRGENIQYF
TRBJ2-4 . . TRBV6-1 TGTGCCAGCAGTGAAAACAGGCTAGCCAAAAACATTCAGTACTTC CASSENRLAKNIQYF
TRBJ2-7 once TRBD1 TRBV7-3 TGTGCCAGCAGCCGCGGACAGGGGCCCTACGAGCAGTACTTC CASSRGQGPYEQYF
TRBJ2-2 . . TRBV6-5 TGTGCCAGCAGCCATACTAGTCTCACCGGGGAGCTGTTTTTT CASSHTSLTGELFF
TRBJ1-3 . . TRBV11-2 TGTGCCAGCAGTCGATCTCCGGGACACTTCTCTGGAAACACCATATATTTT CASSRSPGHFSGNTIYF
TRBJ2-7 . TRBD1 TRBV29-1 TGCAGCGTTGAAGGACAGGGCGGTGGCGAGCAGTACTTC CSVEGQGGGEQYF
TRBJ2-5 . . TRBV7-2 TGTGCCAGCAGCTTACGGCGGAGCGTGGAGACCCAGTACTTC CASSLRRSVETQYF
TRBJ1-5 . . TRBV18 TGTGCCAGCTCCCTCTCTAGCGGGGGGGATCAGCCCCAGCATTTT CASSLSSGGDQPQHF
TRBJ2-1 . . TRBV5-1 TGCGCCAGCAGGACCGACAGCACCTCCTACAATGAGCAGTTCTTC CASRTDSTSYNEQFF
TRBJ2-2 . . TRBV2 TGTGCCAGCAAAGGGACATTTTTGGCCGGGGAGCTGTTTTTT CASKGTFLAGELFF
TRBJ1-2 . TRBD1 TRBV30 TGTGCCTGGAGCGGTTACCGGGACAGACCGAGTGGCTACACCTTC CAWSGYRDRPSGYTF
TRBJ2-3 . TRBD2 TRBV11-3 TGTGCCAGCAGCTGGAGCGGGGGGGACACAGATACGCAGTATTTT CASSWSGGDTDTQYF
TRBJ1-1 . TRBD1 TRBV27 TGTGCCAGCAGAACGCTTATGGGACAGGAAAACACTGAAGCTTTCTTT CASRTLMGQENTEAFF
TRBJ1-6 . . TRBV5-4 TGTGCCAGCAGCCTGTCGGGCGGGAATTCACCCCTCCACTTT CASSLSGGNSPLHF
TRBJ2-5 . TRBD1 TRBV11-2 TGTGCCAGCAGCTTAAAGGGGGCCAGGGAGACCCAGTACTTC CASSLKGARETQYF
TRBJ1-1 . . TRBV30 TGTGCCTGGAGTCCAAGAGTTAGGAACACTGAAGCTTTCTTT CAWSPRVRNTEAFF
TRBJ1-1 . . TRBV14 TGTGCCAGCAGCCGGGACATGAACACTGAAGCTTTCTTT CASSRDMNTEAFF
TRBJ1-2 . . TRBV5-1 TGCGCCAGCAGCCAAGCCCGGGGGAACTATGGCTACACCTTC CASSQARGNYGYTF
TRBJ2-1 once . TRBV4-2 TGTGCCAGCAGCCAAGACCCCACGGTGCCGAATGAGCAGTTCTTC CASSQDPTVPNEQFF
TRBJ1-5 . . TRBV5-1 TGCGCCAGCAGCCCCCACAAGGGGTTACTTAGCAATCAGCCCCAGCATTTT CASSPHKGLLSNQPQHF
TRBJ1-6 . TRBD1 TRBV25-1 TGTGCCAGCAGTGAATCTGTAGGGGGCGGTTCACCCCTCCACTTT CASSESVGGGSPLHF
TRBJ1-2 . . TRBV5-1 TGCGCCAGCAGCCCGGCCGGGACTTATGGCTACACCTTC CASSPAGTYGYTF
TRBJ1-3 . . TRBV4-1 TGCGCCAGCAGCCAAGGAGCGGGGCTACCGTACACCATATATTTT CASSQGAGLPYTIYF
TRBJ2-1 . . TRBV6-4 TGTGCCAGCCCTGAAGAGGGGGAGTGGGGCAATGAGCAGTTCTTC CASPEEGEWGNEQFF
TRBJ2-7 . . TRBV5-1 TGCGCCAGCAGCTTAGTAGGGGGATCCTACGAGCAGTACTTC CASSLVGGSYEQYF
TRBJ2-3 . TRBD1 TRBV7-9 TGTGCCAGCAGCTTCTCCCGGACAGGGGAAACAGATACGCAGTATTTT CASSFSRTGETDTQYF
TRBJ1-3 . . TRBV7-2 TGTGCCAGCAGCTTATCAGGGGAGCTTGGAAACACCATATATTTT CASSLSGELGNTIYF
TRBJ1-2 . . TRBV4-1 TGCGCCAGCAGCCAAGCCCTCCAGAACTATGGCTACACCTTC CASSQALQNYGYTF
TRBJ2-1 . . TRBV18 TGTGCCAGCTCACCACCGAGTGAAGCAAGTAAGAAGTTCTTC CASSPPSEASKKFF
TRBJ1-5 . TRBD1 TRBV5-8 TGTGCCAGCAGCTTGGATGGGACAGGGAATCAGCCCCAGCATTTT CASSLDGTGNQPQHF
TRBJ1-2 . TRBD1 TRBV2 TGTGCCAGCAGTGGGGACAGCAGTTATGGCTACACCTTC CASSGDSSYGYTF
TRBJ2-1 . . TRBV11-2 TGTGCCAGCAGCTTAGATTGGACTGCGGTCAATGAGCAGTTCTTC CASSLDWTAVNEQFF
TRBJ2-7 . TRBD2 TRBV7-3 TGTGCCAGCAGCTCTACTAGCGGGTCCAGCGAGCAGTACTTC CASSSTSGSSEQYF
TRBJ2-3 . . TRBV2 TGTGCCAGCAGTGAAAATGACAGTTCATACACAGATACGCAGTATTTT CASSENDSSYTDTQYF
TRBJ2-7 . TRBD1 TRBV7-8 TGTGCCAGCAGCTTAGAGGCCCGGGCCAGGGGGTCTTACGAGCAGTACTTC CASSLEARARGSYEQYF
TRBJ1-1 once . TRBV21-1 TGTGCCAGCAGCAGGAAGACAGGAGAGAACACTGAAGCTTTCTTT CASSRKTGENTEAFF
TRBJ2-5 . . TRBV5-1 TGCGCCAGCAGCTTGATGGGACAAGAAGAGACCCAGTACTTC CASSLMGQEETQYF
TRBJ1-3 . . TRBV5-1 TGCGCCAGCAGCTTGGCCGGGTCAGGAGGAGGAAACACCATATATTTT CASSLAGSGGGNTIYF
TRBJ2-1 few TRBD1 TRBV3-1/TRBV3-2 TGTGCCAGCAGCCCACTCGGACAGGGCGACTACAATGAGCAGTTCTTC CASSPLGQGDYNEQFF
TRBJ1-2 . . TRBV4-1 TGCGCCAGCAGCCAAGATGTAGAGTCCAGCGATGGCTACACCTTC CASSQDVESSDGYTF
TRBJ1-2 . . TRBV10-3 TGTGCCATCAGTGACTTGGGAGAATCCTATGGCTACACCTTC CAISDLGESYGYTF